This TCR beta chain was sequenced in a study of T cell repertoires in cytomegalovirus infection. Looking at the study overall: Alongside well-studied HLA-B-restricted CMV epitopes, recently identified HLA-C-restricted CMV epitopes were also used. TCR beta signatures that were public indicated CMV infection and matching HLA type.

One entry per CDR3 protein results from TCRdb running MiXCR on the reads. The table records hundreds of thousands of distinct CDR3 sequences, 25% to 35% of them present only once. This clonotype came up a few times. Its antigen is undetermined. Study results and caveats: Dominating the ex vivo response were TCR beta clonotypes that were CMV-specific and HLA-C-restricted.

This specimen was cultured PBMCs, taken from culture after CMV antigen stimulation. The receptor was isolated from a human donor in good health (CMV status not recorded). Some clones in this sample may be carry-over from other donors' samples.

The CDR3 DNA reads TGTGCCAGCAGCTTAGACAGGCAGCCCCAGCATTTT. The encoded protein is CASSLDRQPQHF. The chain couples TRBV7-2 to TRBJ1-5; D is perhaps TRBD1 (5 bases). The CDR3 consists of 12 residues. Trimming cost V 1 base and J 7 bases, with 5 bases left between them. Germline CDR1 and CDR2: SGHTA and FQGNSA.